This is a list of T cell receptor beta chains from one sample in a study of blood T cell repertoires in COVID-19. The data were produced by immunoSEQ multiplex PCR, yet TCRdb's version contains in-frame clones alone and is incomplete. The sample includes around 57,000 clones, roughly 91% of them seen just once. Sequencing used peripheral blood. The receptors here all came from a man between 50 and 59 years old with active COVID-19. CDR3s include the opening cysteine and the closing phenylalanine or tryptophan. D genes are given only for firm matches. Where a row states a size, it is once, few, many or the class of an expanded clone; other rows omit it.

V gene	D gene	J gene	clone size	CDR3 DNA	CDR3 protein
TRBV9	TRBD1	TRBJ1-2	-	TGTGCCAGCAGCCTCCGGGACAGGGCTAACTATGGCTACACCTTC	CASSLRDRANYGYTF
TRBV29-1	-	TRBJ1-2	-	TGCAGCGTTGAAGCGGGGGGGATTGGCTATGGCTACACCTTC	CSVEAGGIGYGYTF
TRBV18	-	TRBJ1-4	few	TGTGCCAGCTCACCACAACAGGATATTAATGAAAAACTGTTTTTT	CASSPQQDINEKLFF
TRBV9	-	TRBJ1-2	-	TGTGCCAGCAGCGGGGGGGATGGCTACACCTTC	CASSGGDGYTF
TRBV3-1/TRBV3-2	-	TRBJ1-5	-	TGTGCCAGCAGCCAAACCACAGGGTATCAGCCCCAGCATTTT	CASSQTTGYQPQHF
TRBV4-1	-	TRBJ1-1	-	TGCGCCAGCAGCCAAGACACAGGGAGAAACACTGAAGCTTTCTTT	CASSQDTGRNTEAFF
TRBV7-6	-	TRBJ1-2	-	TGTGCCAGCAGCTTAGCTCCCGGAGGGAACTATGGCTACACCTTC	CASSLAPGGNYGYTF
TRBV7-2	TRBD2	TRBJ2-3	-	TGTGCCAGCAGCACGGTCGGGGGGGGTTCAGCAGATACGCAGTATTTT	CASSTVGGGSADTQYF
TRBV4-1	TRBD1	TRBJ1-4	-	TGCGCCAGCAGCACCCGGGACAGGGGGATTGGTGGTGAAAAACTGTTTTTT	CASSTRDRGIGGEKLFF
TRBV7-2	TRBD2	TRBJ2-5	-	TGTGCCAGCAGCTTGGAGGCTAGCGGGGGAGGGGCCCAGTACTTC	CASSLEASGGGAQYF
TRBV11-2	TRBD1	TRBJ1-2	medium-sized	TGTGCCAGCAGCCACGGGACAGCTAACTATGGCTACACCTTC	CASSHGTANYGYTF
TRBV2	-	TRBJ2-5	-	TGTGCCAGCAGTGATGAGGGAGGCCAGTACTTC	CASSDEGGQYF
TRBV4-1	-	TRBJ2-3	-	TGCGCCAGCAGCCAAGAGGCTCAGACTTTAGTCCTGGATACGCAGTATTTT	CASSQEAQTLVLDTQYF
TRBV18	TRBD2	TRBJ2-5	-	TGTGCCAGCTCATCCTCGACTAGCGGGGACGGAGAGACCCAGTACTTC	CASSSSTSGDGETQYF
TRBV28	TRBD1	TRBJ2-3	-	TGTGCCAGCAGTGTGGAGGCGGACAGGGGCGACAATACGCAGTATTTT	CASSVEADRGDNTQYF
TRBV18	-	TRBJ1-4	-	TGTGCCAGTCAACAGGGAACTAATGAAAAACTGTTTTTT	CASQQGTNEKLFF